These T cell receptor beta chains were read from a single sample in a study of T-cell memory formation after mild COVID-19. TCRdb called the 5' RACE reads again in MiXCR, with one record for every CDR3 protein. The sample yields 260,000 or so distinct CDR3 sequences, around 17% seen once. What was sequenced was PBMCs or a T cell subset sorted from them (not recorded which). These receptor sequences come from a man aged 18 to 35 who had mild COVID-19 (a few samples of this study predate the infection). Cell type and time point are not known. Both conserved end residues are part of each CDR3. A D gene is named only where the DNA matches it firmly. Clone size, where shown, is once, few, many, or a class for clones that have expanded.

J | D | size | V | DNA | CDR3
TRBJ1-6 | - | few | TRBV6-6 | TGTGCCAGCGGTCGGCCCCCGGGTTCACCCCTCCACTTT | CASGRPPGSPLHF
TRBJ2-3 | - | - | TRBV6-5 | TGTGCCAGCAGTTACTCGATCCCCGTGCGAATGAGCACAGATACGCAGTATTTT | CASSYSIPVRMSTDTQYF
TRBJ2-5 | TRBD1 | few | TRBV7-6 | TGTGCCAGCAGCTTAGAATCCCAGGGGGCTGGGGAGACCCAGTACTTC | CASSLESQGAGETQYF
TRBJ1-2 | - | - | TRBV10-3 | TGTGCCATCCGCGTTGGGGGAAGCGGCTACACCTTC | CAIRVGGSGYTF
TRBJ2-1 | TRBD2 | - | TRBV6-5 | TGTGCCAGCAGTTACTGGCCCGGGGCGGGGGGAGAAAATGAGCAGTTCTTC | CASSYWPGAGGENEQFF
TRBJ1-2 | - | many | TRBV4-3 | TGCGCCAGCAGCCAAGTGGGGGGTATCAACTATGGCTACACCTTC | CASSQVGGINYGYTF
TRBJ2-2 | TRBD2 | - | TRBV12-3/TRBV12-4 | TGTGCCAGCAGTTTGGGGGGAGGGAGCACCGGGGAGCTGTTTTTT | CASSLGGGSTGELFF
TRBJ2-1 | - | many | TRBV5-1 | TGCGCCAGCAGCTTGGTGGTCAATGAGCAGTTCTTC | CASSLVVNEQFF
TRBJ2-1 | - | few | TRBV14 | TGTGCCAGCAGCTCCCGGTCAATGGGAGTCAATGAGCAGTTCTTC | CASSSRSMGVNEQFF
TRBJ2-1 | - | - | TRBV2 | TGTGCCAGCAGCTCAGCGGGCCCCTACAATGAGCAGTTCTTC | CASSSAGPYNEQFF
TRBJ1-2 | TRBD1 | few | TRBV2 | TGTGCCAGCAGTGCCAGACAGGGAGACTATGGCTACACCTTC | CASSARQGDYGYTF
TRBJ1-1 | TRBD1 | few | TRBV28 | TGTGCCAGCAGCACGGACAGGCTAATCGGGGTGAACACTGAAGCTTTCTTT | CASSTDRLIGVNTEAFF
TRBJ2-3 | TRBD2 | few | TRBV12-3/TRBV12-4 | TGTGCCAGCAGTTTTGTAACTAGCGGGGGGACCGAACAGTATTTT | CASSFVTSGGTEQYF
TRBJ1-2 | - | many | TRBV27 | TGTGCCAGCAGTTTTGGCGGATCCTATGGCTACACCTTC | CASSFGGSYGYTF
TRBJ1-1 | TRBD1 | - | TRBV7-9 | TGTGCCAGCAGCTTATCCGGGACAGGGGCGTTGGCTTTCTTT | CASSLSGTGALAFF
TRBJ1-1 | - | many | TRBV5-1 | TGCGCCAGCAGCTTGGTGGCCGGGAACACTGAAGCTTTCTTT | CASSLVAGNTEAFF
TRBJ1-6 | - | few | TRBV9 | TGTGCCAGCAGCGTAGGAGGCCGTTGGAATTCACCCCTCCACTTT | CASSVGGRWNSPLHF
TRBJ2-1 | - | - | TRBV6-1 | TGTGCCAGCAGTGAAGATATGGGCCATTACAATGAGCAGTTCTTC | CASSEDMGHYNEQFF
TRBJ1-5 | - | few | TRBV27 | TGTGCCAGCAGTTTATCCACAGTGACTCCCGGGCGTAGCAATCAGCCCCAGCATTTT | CASSLSTVTPGRSNQPQHF
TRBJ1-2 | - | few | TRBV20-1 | TGCAGTGCTACTAATACAGGGAGCCGTAACTATGGCTACACCTTC | CSATNTGSRNYGYTF
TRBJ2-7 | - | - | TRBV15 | TGTGCCACCAGCCGAGACCCGACAGGTAGCTCCTACGAGCAGTACTTC | CATSRDPTGSSYEQYF
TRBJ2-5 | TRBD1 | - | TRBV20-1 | TGCAGTGCTAACAGGGGCCCGCGCCTCCAAGAGACCCAGTACTTC | CSANRGPRLQETQYF
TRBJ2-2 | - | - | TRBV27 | TGTGCCAGCAGTAATCGGCGGGGGGAGCTGTTTTTT | CASSNRRGELFF
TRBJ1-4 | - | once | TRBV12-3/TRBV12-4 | TGTGCCAGCAATAAGGGGGGTGAAAAACTGTTTTTT | CASNKGGEKLFF
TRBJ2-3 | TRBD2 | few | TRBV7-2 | TGTGCCAGCAGCCTTAAGCGGGGGTTAGATACGCAGTATTTT | CASSLKRGLDTQYF
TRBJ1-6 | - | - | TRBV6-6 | TGTGCCAGCAGCGCGGGTGAGGGGGCCCTCCACTTT | CASSAGEGALHF
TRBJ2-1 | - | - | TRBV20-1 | TGCAGTGCGCCGCCTCCACCGGGAAACAACAATGAGCAGTTCTTC | CSAPPPPGNNNEQFF
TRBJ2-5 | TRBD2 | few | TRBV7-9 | TGTGCCAGCAGCCGTACTAGCGGCTCGGGGGAGACCCAGTACTTC | CASSRTSGSGETQYF
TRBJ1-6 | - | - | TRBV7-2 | TGTGCCAGCAGCGATTCCCTCTCCTATAATTCACCCCTCCACTTT | CASSDSLSYNSPLHF
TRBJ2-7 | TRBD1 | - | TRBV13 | TGTGCCAGCAGCCACGGGACAGTCGAGCAGTACTTC | CASSHGTVEQYF
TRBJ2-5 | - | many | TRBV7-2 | TGTGCCAGCAGCCCCCGGACAGGAGGGGAGACCCAGTACTTC | CASSPRTGGETQYF
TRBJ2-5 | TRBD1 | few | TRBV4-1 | TGCGCCAGCAGCCACAGACAGGGGGCTAAGGAGACCCAGTACTTC | CASSHRQGAKETQYF
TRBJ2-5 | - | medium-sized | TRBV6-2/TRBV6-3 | TGTGCCAGCAGCGACAGTCAAGAGACCCAGTACTTC | CASSDSQETQYF
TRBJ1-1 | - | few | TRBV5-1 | TGCGCCAGCAGCTTGGTCGTGACGCCCCGGGGCACTGAAGCTTTCTTT | CASSLVVTPRGTEAFF
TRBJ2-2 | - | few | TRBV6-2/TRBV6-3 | TGTGCCAGCAGTTACCGCCGACTAGTCCCCATTACGAACACCGGGGAGCTGTTTTTT | CASSYRRLVPITNTGELFF
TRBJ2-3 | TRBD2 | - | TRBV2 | TGTGCCAGCCGTACTGTAGCGGGGTACACAGATACGCAGTATTTT | CASRTVAGYTDTQYF
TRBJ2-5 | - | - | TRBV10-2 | TGCGCCAGCAGTGAGGCGGGGTACCAAGAGACCCAGTACTTC | CASSEAGYQETQYF
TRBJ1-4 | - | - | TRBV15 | TGTGCCACCAGCAGAGATTCCGCGGGGGCGGAAAAACTGTTTTTT | CATSRDSAGAEKLFF
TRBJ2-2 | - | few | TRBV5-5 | TGTGCCAGCAGCCGGCTCGGGGTTCACGGGGAGCTGTTTTTT | CASSRLGVHGELFF
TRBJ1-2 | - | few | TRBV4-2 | TGTGCCAGCAGCCAAGATCACTGGTATGGCTACACCTTC | CASSQDHWYGYTF
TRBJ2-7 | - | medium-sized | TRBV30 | TGTGCCTGGAGTGTACAGGTCCAGTACGAGCAGTACTTC | CAWSVQVQYEQYF
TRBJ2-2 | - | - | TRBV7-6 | TGTGCCAGCAGCTTATTCGGGGGGCCTACCGGGGAGCTGTTTTTT | CASSLFGGPTGELFF
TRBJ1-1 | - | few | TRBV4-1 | TGCGCCAGCAGCTTAAACCCTTCGACGGACCTTTACACTGAAGCTTTCTTT | CASSLNPSTDLYTEAFF
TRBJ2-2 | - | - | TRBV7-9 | TGTGCCAGCAGCCTGGTGGGACACATCACCGGGGAGCTGTTTTTT | CASSLVGHITGELFF
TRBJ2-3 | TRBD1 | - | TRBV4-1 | TGCGCCAGCAGCCAGCCAACAGGGGGCCTAGATACGCAGTATTTT | CASSQPTGGLDTQYF
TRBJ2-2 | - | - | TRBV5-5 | TGTGCCAGCACCCCGACGAGTAGGGGACCCGGGGAGCTGTTTTTT | CASTPTSRGPGELFF
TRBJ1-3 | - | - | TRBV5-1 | TGCGCCAGCAGCGATGGAGCAGACGACAACACCATATATTTT | CASSDGADDNTIYF
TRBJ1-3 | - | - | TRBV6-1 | TGTGCCAGCAGTGAAGGACCTTCTGGAAACACCATATATTTT | CASSEGPSGNTIYF
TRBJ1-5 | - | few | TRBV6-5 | TGTGCCAGCAGTGCGGACGCCGGGAGGAATCAGCCCCAGCATTTT | CASSADAGRNQPQHF
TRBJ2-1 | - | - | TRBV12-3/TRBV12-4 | TGTGCCAGCAGTTTAGAGACTCCTGGGAATGAGCAGTTCTTC | CASSLETPGNEQFF